The clone carrying this TCR beta chain was seen more than once but under ten times. Its cognate antigen is unknown. The sample belongs to a study of T-cell reconstitution after alpha-beta-depleted transplantation in children. Study-wide findings and caveats: After transplant, high TCRbeta diversity at day 60 in some patients arose from surviving recipient T cells and thymic progenitors. Reportedly, only several hundred clones from non-depleted graft cells drove alpha-beta T-cell counts at about two months. At one year after transplant, newly produced T cells mostly accounted for T-cell counts and diversity.

This CDR3 contains 20 residues. Trimming at V came to 3 bases and at J to 4 bases, leaving 20 bases not matched to a gene. Germline-derived CDR1 and CDR2 are SGHRS and YFSETQ. TCRbeta library preparation incorporated unique molecular identifiers. TCRdb passed the PCR reads through MiXCR, listing each CDR3 protein once. The sample includes some 600,000 distinct CDR3 sequences, around 13% of them seen just once. The chain couples TRBV5-1 to TRBJ1-4; the match to TRBD1 covers 8 bases. The specimen was PBMCs, mostly from graft donor cells, collected 360 days after TCRalphabeta/CD19-depleted stem cell transplant. This TCR came from a male patient younger than 18 who had a stem cell transplant for acute myeloid leukemia, so the T cells may come from the graft donor. This CDR3 reads CASSSFLGQVNGIGNEKLFF. The CDR3 DNA sequence: TGCGCCAGCAGCTCGTTTTTGGGACAGGTTAACGGAATTGGTAATGAAAAACTGTTTTTT.